Following are 25 T cell receptor beta chains from one sample sequenced in a study of T cell repertoires in cytomegalovirus infection. No antigen has been identified for these receptors. MiXCR was run by TCRdb on the reads, yielding one entry per CDR3 protein. The data contain some 350,000 distinct CDR3 sequences, 25% to 35% of them singletons. The specimen was cultured PBMCs, collected from culture after CMV antigen stimulation. These receptors were taken from a human donor in good health (CMV status not recorded). Some clones in this sample may be carry-over from other donors' samples.

This clonotype was counted only a few times. J is TRBJ2-2 and V is TRBV11-2, with TRBD1 as a possible D gene (5 bases). The germline CDR1 and CDR2 sequences are SGHAT and FQNNGV. The V end lost 0 bases, the J end lost 3 bases, and 8 bases lay between the germline ends. The CDR3 is 15 residues long. The CDR3 nucleotides are TGTGCCAGCAGCTTAGAAGCACAGGACACCGGGGAGCTGTTTTTT. This sequence encodes CASSLEAQDTGELFF.

This clonotype occurred a few times. At one of its ends the junction is not consistent with the germline gene, which may arise from a read error. The V gene is TRBV7-6, the J gene TRBJ2-1, with 13 positions matching TRBD2. CDR1 and CDR2 (germline): SGHVS, FNYEAQ. This CDR3 region has 16 residues. The CDR3 DNA reads TGTGCTAGCAGCCCCCGGACTAGCGGGAGTAACAATGAGCAGTTCTTC. Residues: CASSPRTSGSNNEQFF.

The chain couples TRBV12-3 or TRBV12-4 to TRBJ1-4; 8 bases agree with TRBD1. The CDR3 is 15 amino acids. Trimming cost V 6 bases and J 5 bases; bases outside gene matches: 8. The CDR3 loop reads CASSRDRDRNEKLFF. CDR3 DNA sequence: TGTGCCAGCAGCCGTGACCGGGACAGGAATGAAAAACTGTTTTTT.

This clonotype was counted ten times or more. The chain couples TRBV24-1 to TRBJ2-5; D gene uncertain. Per germline, CDR1 KGHDR and CDR2 SFDVKD. Trimming took 2 bases from V and 4 from J, leaving 7 bases between them. This CDR3 is built from 13 residues. The CDR3 loop is CATSDYSRETQYF. The CDR3 DNA reads TGTGCCACCAGTGATTACTCTCGAGAGACCCAGTACTTC.

This chain uses TRBV20-1 with TRBJ1-1; D gene uncertain. V lost 0 bases and J lost 1, with 9 bases in between. Germline lookup yields CDR1 DFQATT and CDR2 SNEGSKA (reference sequence). The CDR3 is 14 residues long. CDR3 DNA: TGCAGTGCTAGAGATCCATTATCGAACACTGAAGCTTTCTTT. Amino acid sequence: CSARDPLSNTEAFF.

This clonotype was found a few times. The V gene is TRBV28, the J gene TRBJ2-1; 7 bases line up with TRBD2. This CDR3 is built from 14 residues. The ends lost 7 bases at V and 6 bases at J; junction bases unmatched: 9. The germline V gene has CDR1 MDHEN and CDR2 SYDVKM. The CDR3 nucleotides are TGTGCCAGCATATCCGGCGGGAGTACCAATGAGCAGTTCTTC. Residues: CASISGGSTNEQFF.

In regard to this clonotype: This could be a read error, since a much larger clone is one nucleotide away. The V and J genes are TRBV7-2 and TRBJ2-4; D call uncertain. Germline CDR1 and CDR2: SGHTA and FQGNSA. The CDR3 sequence is 12 residues long. The V and J ends lost 0 bases and 6 bases respectively, with 3 bases between them. The CDR3 DNA reads as TGTGCCAGCAGCTTAGCTGTAAACATTCAGTACTTC. Encoded protein: CASSLAVNIQYF.

This clonotype was counted only a few times. The CDR3 DNA sequence: TGTGCCAGCGCGGGTGGGTCACCCCTCCACTTT. It is translated as CASAGGSPLHF. The chain is built from TRBV6-2 or TRBV6-3 and TRBJ1-6; D uncertain. Germline V gene lookup returns CDR1 MNHEY and CDR2 SVGEGT. V dropped 8 bases and J dropped 10 bases, with 9 bases sitting between them. This CDR3 has 11 amino acids.

This clonotype was counted between two and nine times. The rearrangement joins TRBV4-1 to TRBJ2-1; 13 bases match TRBD2. Germline-derived CDR1 and CDR2 are MGHRA and YSYEKL. This CDR3 is 18 amino acids long. V was pared by 0 bases and J by 6 bases, with 8 bases of the junction left unmatched. CDR3 nucleotides: TGCGCCAGCAGCCAAGATCCAACTAGCGGGAGGGTGGGCAATGAGCAGTTCTTC. Translated: CASSQDPTSGRVGNEQFF.

V gene TRBV30 combines with J gene TRBJ2-1; D unclear. CDR3 length equals 15 residues. V dropped 0 bases and J dropped 7 bases, with 16 bases sitting between them. In germline, CDR1 is GTSNPN, CDR2 SVGIG (reference sequence). The CDR3 is CAWSVLTGRWNEQFF. The CDR3 nucleotides read TGTGCCTGGAGTGTACTCACTGGAAGGTGGAATGAGCAGTTCTTC. The full variable domain, with the rest looked up from reference TRBV30 and TRBJ2-1, is SQTIHQWPATLVQPVGSPLSLECTVEGTSNPNLYWYRQAAGRGLQLLFYSVGIGQISSEVPQNLSASRPQDRQFILSSKKLLLSDSGFYLCAWSVLTGRWNEQFFGPGTRLTVL.

This clonotype occurred once. The CDR3 region has the DNA TGCAGTGCCCTTAGCGGGGGGTACGAAGAGACCCAGTACTTC. It encodes CSALSGGYEETQYF. The rearrangement joins TRBV20-1 to TRBJ2-5, with 10 bases fitting TRBD2. The CDR3 is 14 residues long. From germline, CDR1 is DFQATT and CDR2 SNEGSKA (reference sequence). The ends lost 6 bases at V and 3 bases at J; junction bases unmatched: 7.

This chain joins TRBV12-3 or TRBV12-4 and TRBJ2-3; D not certain. Trimming shortened V by 4 bases and J by 1 base, and 12 bases separated the two germline ends. CDR3 length: 15 amino acids. DNA for the CDR3: TGTGCCAGCAGTTGGCAGCGTGGGGGCACAGATACGCAGTATTTT. Translated, it gives CASSWQRGGTDTQYF.

This clonotype was seen repeatedly, ten times or more. The chain carries TRBV5-1 and TRBJ2-5; D gene uncertain. Germline V gene sequence: CDR1 SGHRS, CDR2 YFSETQ. The CDR3 contains 12 residues. V gave up 0 bases and J gave up 4 bases, with 4 bases separating them. The CDR3 coding sequence is TGCGCCAGCAGCTTGGTGGCAGAGACCCAGTACTTC. It translates to CASSLVAETQYF.

The chain couples TRBV2 to TRBJ2-2; D gene ambiguous. V was cut by 5 bases and J by 8 bases, with 6 bases left in between. In germline, CDR1 is SNHLY, CDR2 FYNNEI. The CDR3 has 11 residues. This chain's CDR3 is CASSPLGELFF. CDR3 coding DNA: TGTGCCAGCAGTCCGCTTGGGGAGCTGTTTTTT.

This clonotype was counted ten times or more. V gene TRBV7-2 combines with J gene TRBJ1-4, with TRBD1 matching over 7 bases. V was pared by 5 bases and J by 8 bases, with 11 bases of the junction left unmatched. This CDR3 is 15 amino acids long. In germline, CDR1 is SGHTA, CDR2 FQGNSA. The CDR3 bases are TGTGCCAGCAGCACAGCGCTCGGGACAGCGGAAAAACTGTTTTTT. Protein product: CASSTALGTAEKLFF.

The chain combines TRBV12-3 or TRBV12-4 with TRBJ1-6, with 8 bases lining up with TRBD1. The CDR3 is 16 residues long. V shed 5 bases and J 5 bases; nucleotides not matched to a gene: 8. The CDR3 nucleotides read TGTGCCAGCAGTCCCAGGGGGCCTAGCCATAATTCACCCCTCCACTTT. Its protein is CASSPRGPSHNSPLHF.

In its sample, this clonotype was seen many times. V gene TRBV7-3 combines with J gene TRBJ2-1; 8 bases align to TRBD1. CDR1 is SGHTA and CDR2 is FQGTGA in the germline V gene. J was trimmed by 2 bases and V by 1 base; bases with no gene match: 7. CDR3 length: 17 amino acids. DNA for the CDR3: TGTGCCAGCAGCTTAAGGAGGACAGGGTGGGCCTACAATGAGCAGTTCTTC. It specifies CASSLRRTGWAYNEQFF.

This clonotype is medium-sized (0.01 to 0.1%) in the sample. The rearrangement uses TRBV5-4 and TRBJ2-1, with 12 positions matching TRBD2. Trimming cost V 4 bases and J 0 bases; bases outside gene matches: 5. The CDR3 sequence is 17 residues long. Germline CDR1 and CDR2: SGHNT and YYREEE (reference sequence). CDR3 bases: TGTGCCAGCAGCACTCTAGCGGGAGGGCCCTCCTACAATGAGCAGTTCTTC. Amino acid sequence: CASSTLAGGPSYNEQFF.

DNA of the CDR3: TGTGCCAGCAGCTTGGAGGGGCCGGGCCTGGGGGGCTACACCTTC. Translation gives CASSLEGPGLGGYTF. J is TRBJ1-2 and V is TRBV5-4; tentative D call: TRBD1 (5 bases). Germline-derived CDR1 and CDR2 are SGHNT and YYREEE (reference sequence). The CDR3 spans 15 residues. V gave up 0 bases and J gave up 8 bases, with 17 bases separating them.

This chain links TRBV6-2 or TRBV6-3 with TRBJ2-7; 7 bases agree with TRBD1. The CDR3 is 14 amino acids. V shed 0 bases, J shed 3 bases, and the junction held 2 bases outside the gene matches. Germline CDR1 reads MNHEY; CDR2 reads SVGEGT. In nucleotides, the CDR3 is TGTGCCAGCAGTTACTCGGACAGGCTCTACGAGCAGTACTTC. It specifies CASSYSDRLYEQYF.

This clonotype was picked up a small number of times. The V call is TRBV7-2, the J call TRBJ2-7; 10 positions match TRBD1. With V trimmed by 5 bases and J by 4 bases, 5 bases remained unmatched. CDR1 SGHTA and CDR2 FQGNSA come from the germline V gene. The CDR3 totals 14 residues. CDR3 region: CASSRTGGAYEQYF. For the CDR3, the DNA is TGTGCCAGCAGCCGGACAGGGGGGGCTTACGAGCAGTACTTC.

This clonotype was seen only a few times. The genes are TRBV7-2 and TRBJ1-2; D is unresolved. Germline values: CDR1 SGHTA, CDR2 FQGNSA. There are 17 residues in the CDR3. Trimming removed 3 bases from V and 0 bases from J, with 17 bases in between. The CDR3 spells CASSFVRSRGPNYGYTF. The CDR3 DNA follows: TGTGCCAGCAGCTTTGTTCGCTCCCGAGGCCCTAACTATGGCTACACCTTC.

This rearrangement joins TRBV5-1 to TRBJ1-1; the D is unclear. The CDR3 consists of 14 residues. With 7 bases removed from V and 0 bases from J, the gap between germline ends came to 13 bases. Looked up from germline, CDR1 is SGHRS and CDR2 is YFSETQ. As DNA, the CDR3 is TGCGCCAGCGCATTATCCGAGATGAACACTGAAGCTTTCTTT. Its protein product is CASALSEMNTEAFF.

This clonotype was seen more than once but under ten times. This sequence joins TRBV11-1 and TRBJ1-4, with D possibly being TRBD1 (5 bases). Germline CDR1 SGHAT, CDR2 FQDESV (reference sequence). The CDR3 totals 14 residues. The ends were cut back, 5 bases at V and 8 bases at J, with 15 bases in the middle. The CDR3 region is CASSPGHTGEKLFF. The CDR3 DNA follows: TGTGCCAGCAGCCCTGGACATACAGGCGAAAAACTGTTTTTT.

The table lists this clonotype with many counts. This sequence joins TRBV7-2 and TRBJ2-5, with TRBD2 matching over 8 bases. CDR3 size: 15 residues. CDR1 and CDR2 (germline): SGHTA, FQGNSA. J lost 4 bases, V lost 0 bases, and 4 bases had no gene match. The CDR3 DNA reads TGTGCCAGCAGCTTAGCGTTCGGGAGGGGAGAGACCCAGTACTTC. Protein product: CASSLAFGRGETQYF.